Listed below are T cell receptor beta chains from one sample, sequenced in a study of T-cell memory formation after mild COVID-19. One entry per CDR3 protein, called by TCRdb with MiXCR from the 5' RACE reads. The repertoire has approximately 240,000 distinct CDR3 sequences, over 15% of them found once; the top ten carry 3.5%. Material: PBMCs or a T cell subset sorted from them (not recorded which). The origin of the receptors is a man aged 18 to 30 who had mild COVID-19 (a few samples of this study predate the infection). Cell type and time point are not known. Both conserved end residues are part of each CDR3. A D gene is named only where the DNA matches it firmly. Clone size is shown for a subset of rows, as once, few, many or a class of expanded clone.

j_call: TRBJ2-7
clone_size: many
v_call: TRBV5-6
d_call: TRBD2
cdr3_nt: TGTGCCAGCAGCGGCGGGGGGGCTTACGAGCAGTACTTC
cdr3_aa: CASSGGGAYEQYF

j_call: TRBJ2-6
clone_size: many
v_call: TRBV7-2
d_call: NA
cdr3_nt: TGTGCCAGCAGCGAACTATCTGGGGCCAACGTCCTGACTTTC
cdr3_aa: CASSELSGANVLTF

j_call: TRBJ1-4
clone_size: few
v_call: TRBV5-4
d_call: NA
cdr3_nt: TGTGCCAGCACCCTGAGGGGTTCTAATGAAAAACTGTTTTTT
cdr3_aa: CASTLRGSNEKLFF

j_call: TRBJ2-3
clone_size: few
v_call: TRBV5-1
d_call: TRBD1
cdr3_nt: TGCGCCAGCAGACGCGGACAGGATAGTAGGGCAGATACGCAGTATTTT
cdr3_aa: CASRRGQDSRADTQYF

j_call: TRBJ2-3
clone_size: few
v_call: TRBV18
d_call: NA
cdr3_nt: TGTGCCAGCTCACCGGCCGCAGATACGCAGTATTTT
cdr3_aa: CASSPAADTQYF

j_call: TRBJ2-2
clone_size: NA
v_call: TRBV5-1
d_call: NA
cdr3_nt: TGCGCCAGCAGCTTGGACCTACCCACCGGGGAGCTGTTTTTT
cdr3_aa: CASSLDLPTGELFF

j_call: TRBJ2-5
clone_size: NA
v_call: TRBV27
d_call: NA
cdr3_nt: TGTGCCAGCAGGGGGTGGGGTCCTCAAGAGACCCAGTACTTC
cdr3_aa: CASRGWGPQETQYF

j_call: TRBJ2-6
clone_size: NA
v_call: TRBV12-3/TRBV12-4
d_call: NA
cdr3_nt: TGTGCCGGGAAAACGTCTGGGGCCAACGTCCTGACTTTC
cdr3_aa: CAGKTSGANVLTF

j_call: TRBJ2-7
clone_size: NA
v_call: TRBV4-1
d_call: NA
cdr3_nt: TGCGCCAGCAGCCACCGGACAGACTACGAGCAGTACTTC
cdr3_aa: CASSHRTDYEQYF

j_call: TRBJ1-4
clone_size: NA
v_call: TRBV7-9
d_call: TRBD1
cdr3_nt: TGTGCCAGCAGTCAGGGGGGGCGTGAAAAACTGTTTTTT
cdr3_aa: CASSQGGREKLFF

j_call: TRBJ2-2
clone_size: many
v_call: TRBV2
d_call: NA
cdr3_nt: TGTGCCAGTCTCCCTCGGGGCGCACAGTCGAACACCGGGGAGCTGTTTTTT
cdr3_aa: CASLPRGAQSNTGELFF

j_call: TRBJ1-5
clone_size: few
v_call: TRBV3-1
d_call: TRBD1
cdr3_nt: TGTGCCAGCAGCCTTGGACAGGGGGCGTCTCAGCCCCAGCATTTT
cdr3_aa: CASSLGQGASQPQHF

j_call: TRBJ1-5
clone_size: NA
v_call: TRBV29-1
d_call: NA
cdr3_nt: TGCAGCGTTGTTCAACAGGGCGGGCGCAATCAGCCCCAGCATTTT
cdr3_aa: CSVVQQGGRNQPQHF

j_call: TRBJ1-1
clone_size: few
v_call: TRBV5-1
d_call: NA
cdr3_nt: TGCGCCAGCAGCTTAAGGGTCAGGGCCACTGAAGCTTTCTTT
cdr3_aa: CASSLRVRATEAFF

j_call: TRBJ1-1
clone_size: NA
v_call: TRBV14
d_call: NA
cdr3_nt: TGTGCCAGCAGCGTTTGGAACACTGAAGCTTTCTTT
cdr3_aa: CASSVWNTEAFF

j_call: TRBJ2-6
clone_size: few
v_call: TRBV5-1
d_call: NA
cdr3_nt: TGCGCCAGCAGCTTGGGGACTCGGCTGGGCTCTGGGGCCAACGTCCTGACTTTC
cdr3_aa: CASSLGTRLGSGANVLTF

j_call: TRBJ2-5
clone_size: NA
v_call: TRBV5-1
d_call: NA
cdr3_nt: TGCGCCAGCACCCCGATTGGACAGCGTGTGTTAGAGACCCAGTACTTC
cdr3_aa: CASTPIGQRVLETQYF

j_call: TRBJ1-2
clone_size: NA
v_call: TRBV27
d_call: TRBD1
cdr3_nt: TGTGCCAGCAGAACAATACTCTCCGGGACAGGGGCCCGTCGCTATGGCTACACCTTC
cdr3_aa: CASRTILSGTGARRYGYTF